This T cell receptor (beta chain) was retrieved from a study of T-cell reconstitution after alpha-beta-depleted transplantation in children. Broader study findings: Diversity of TCRbeta at day 60 was high in some patients, arising from surviving recipient T cells and thymic progenitors.

The TCRbeta library was prepared with unique molecular identifiers. TCRdb redid the calling of the PCR reads with MiXCR, one entry per CDR3 protein. Seen here are 45,000 to 55,000 distinct CDR3 sequences, about 9% observed once, and the top ten hold 25% to 30%. Ten or more counts support this clonotype. Its antigen is undetermined. The CDR3 has 15 residues. V gave up 0 bases and J gave up 3 bases, with 11 bases separating them. Germline loops: CDR1 MGHRA, CDR2 YSYEKL. The input for sequencing was PBMCs, mostly from graft donor cells, taken 60 days after TCRalphabeta/CD19-depleted stem cell transplant. The receptor's source is a male patient under 10 years old who had a stem cell transplant for chronic granulomatous disease, so the T cells may come from the graft donor. The rearrangement links TRBV4-1 to TRBJ1-2, with D possibly TRBD1 on 5 matching bases. The CDR3 region has the DNA TGCGCCAGCAGCCAAGAAGACAGCAGGGACTATGGCTACACCTTC. Encoded protein: CASSQEDSRDYGYTF.